The rows below give T cell receptor beta chains drawn from one sample of a study of identical twins. Each CDR3 protein gets one entry after TCRdb re-called the 5' RACE reads with MiXCR. The table includes about 570,000 distinct CDR3 sequences, around a tenth detected once. These data also featured in a second study, about yellow fever vaccine responses in identical twins.

The specimen was PBMCs. The receptors originated from a woman aged 18-29 years in good health. CDR3s include the opening cysteine and the closing phenylalanine or tryptophan. The D gene is left open where the match is weak. Size is stated for part of the rows, as once, few or many counts, or as a class when the clone is expanded.

j_call: TRBJ2-2; v_call: TRBV9; clone_size: few; d_call: TRBD1; cdr3_nt: TGTGCCAGCAGCGTAGTTACAGGGGAGATTAACACCGGGGAGCTGTTTTTT; cdr3_aa: CASSVVTGEINTGELFF
j_call: TRBJ2-5; v_call: TRBV7-2; clone_size: few; d_call: TRBD2; cdr3_nt: TGTGCCAGCAGCCCGTCTAGCGGGAGTGGAGAGACCCAGTACTTC; cdr3_aa: CASSPSSGSGETQYF
j_call: TRBJ2-5; v_call: TRBV12-3/TRBV12-4; clone_size: many; d_call: NA; cdr3_nt: TGTGCCAGCAGTTTAGTTGCAGGGTCTGAGACCCAGTACTTC; cdr3_aa: CASSLVAGSETQYF
j_call: TRBJ2-2; v_call: TRBV6-1; clone_size: few; d_call: TRBD2; cdr3_nt: TGTGCCAGCAGTCGGAGCGGGAGTGGGCACACCGGGGAGCTGTTTTTT; cdr3_aa: CASSRSGSGHTGELFF
j_call: TRBJ2-2; v_call: TRBV11-2; clone_size: few; d_call: TRBD1; cdr3_nt: TGTGCCAGCAGCTTAGCGGCAGGGGGCGCCGCCGGGGAGCTGTTTTTT; cdr3_aa: CASSLAAGGAAGELFF
j_call: TRBJ2-7; v_call: TRBV20-1; clone_size: NA; d_call: NA; cdr3_nt: TGCAGTGCTATGACAGGTGAAAATCCTTTTATCTTCTACGAGCAGTACTTC; cdr3_aa: CSAMTGENPFIFYEQYF
j_call: TRBJ2-6; v_call: TRBV6-5; clone_size: NA; d_call: TRBD1; cdr3_nt: TGTGCCAGCAGTTACTCATTCACAGGGGCTGGGGCCAACGTCCTGACTTTC; cdr3_aa: CASSYSFTGAGANVLTF
j_call: TRBJ2-1; v_call: TRBV12-3/TRBV12-4; clone_size: NA; d_call: TRBD2; cdr3_nt: TGTGCCAGCAGTCGGACAAGCGGGGGGGCGCAGAATGAGCAGTTCTTC; cdr3_aa: CASSRTSGGAQNEQFF
j_call: TRBJ2-2; v_call: TRBV14; clone_size: few; d_call: TRBD2; cdr3_nt: TGTGCCAGCAGCCTCCTTAGCGGGAGGATTACCGGGGAGCTGTTTTTT; cdr3_aa: CASSLLSGRITGELFF
j_call: TRBJ1-3; v_call: TRBV29-1; clone_size: many; d_call: NA; cdr3_nt: TGCAGCGTTGGTCCGGGGGACGGAAACACCATATATTTT; cdr3_aa: CSVGPGDGNTIYF
j_call: TRBJ2-7; v_call: TRBV6-2/TRBV6-3; clone_size: few; d_call: NA; cdr3_nt: TGTGCCAGCAGTTACGGGCCTGCGGGGAGCTACGAGCAGTACTTC; cdr3_aa: CASSYGPAGSYEQYF
j_call: TRBJ2-2; v_call: TRBV2; clone_size: NA; d_call: TRBD1; cdr3_nt: TGTGCCAGCATATGGGACAGGGAGAACAACGGGGAGCTGTTTTTT; cdr3_aa: CASIWDRENNGELFF
j_call: TRBJ2-3; v_call: TRBV6-1; clone_size: many; d_call: TRBD1; cdr3_nt: TGTGCCAGCAGTCCGGGACAGGTGGTGAGAGATACGCAGTATTTT; cdr3_aa: CASSPGQVVRDTQYF
j_call: TRBJ2-3; v_call: TRBV7-9; clone_size: NA; d_call: NA; cdr3_nt: TGTGCCAGCAGTTTGCTCCGGACAACAAGCACAGATACGCAGTATTTT; cdr3_aa: CASSLLRTTSTDTQYF
j_call: TRBJ1-1; v_call: TRBV5-1; clone_size: many; d_call: NA; cdr3_nt: TGCGCCAGCAGCTTGGGGATACAGGGGAACACTGAAGCTTTCTTT; cdr3_aa: CASSLGIQGNTEAFF
j_call: TRBJ2-1; v_call: TRBV3-1; clone_size: NA; d_call: NA; cdr3_nt: TGTGCCAGCAGCCCTCCCGACGGGTACAATGAGCAGTTCTTC; cdr3_aa: CASSPPDGYNEQFF
j_call: TRBJ2-2; v_call: TRBV3-1; clone_size: NA; d_call: NA; cdr3_nt: TGTGCCAGCAGCCAAGTGATGTGGGCCCGACGCGGGGAGCTGTTTTTT; cdr3_aa: CASSQVMWARRGELFF